This TCR beta chain was identified in a study of CD8 T cells in ankylosing spondylitis. Library preparation for TCR beta used quantitative 5'-RACE with molecular barcodes. Each CDR3 protein is one row after TCRdb ran MiXCR on the 5' RACE reads. Counted here are 400,000 or so distinct CDR3 sequences, about 25% occurring once; the ten biggest clones make up 0.89%. Study-wide results and limits: Within ankylosing spondylitis blood, a TCR beta motif made up of seven to nine highly homologous variants appeared to be characteristic. With a CD8+ phenotype, disease-linked clones were relatively rare in peripheral blood.

A remark on this clonotype: Its antigen is not known.

Specimen: blood, either unsorted or a sorted T cell fraction (not recorded which). The sequence came from a male donor with ankylosing spondylitis.

CDR3 residues: CASSVAAGGPGEQYF. In DNA, the CDR3 is TGTGCCAGCAGCGTAGCAGCGGGAGGGCCGGGGGAGCAGTACTTC. The chain carries TRBV9 and TRBJ2-7; 10 positions agree with TRBD2. CDR3 length: 15 amino acids. Germline V gene lookup returns CDR1 SGDLS and CDR2 YYNGEE. The trim removed 0 bases at V and 7 bases at J, leaving 7 bases unmatched.